The following is a T cell receptor (beta chain) sequence with its context. This sample was included in a study of blood T cell repertoires in COVID-19. About the study: T cells, B-cell-depleted T cells, or PBMCs provided the cDNA or gDNA that served as material.

Assay: immunoSEQ multiplex PCR; the TCRdb copy retains only in-frame clones and omits some. The sample carries 27,000 or so clones, around 90% recorded once. This TCR came from a human donor in a cohort sampled during active COVID-19. The sequenced sample was peripheral blood.

The CDR3 is CASSQGQGRTIYF. The CDR3 DNA reads as TGCGCCAGCAGCCAAGGGCAGGGCCGCACCATATATTTT. J is TRBJ1-3 and V is TRBV4-1; D perhaps matches TRBD1 (5 bases). Germline values: CDR1 MGHRA, CDR2 YSYEKL. This CDR3 is built from 13 residues. V lost 1 base, J lost 9 bases, and 10 bases lay in between.